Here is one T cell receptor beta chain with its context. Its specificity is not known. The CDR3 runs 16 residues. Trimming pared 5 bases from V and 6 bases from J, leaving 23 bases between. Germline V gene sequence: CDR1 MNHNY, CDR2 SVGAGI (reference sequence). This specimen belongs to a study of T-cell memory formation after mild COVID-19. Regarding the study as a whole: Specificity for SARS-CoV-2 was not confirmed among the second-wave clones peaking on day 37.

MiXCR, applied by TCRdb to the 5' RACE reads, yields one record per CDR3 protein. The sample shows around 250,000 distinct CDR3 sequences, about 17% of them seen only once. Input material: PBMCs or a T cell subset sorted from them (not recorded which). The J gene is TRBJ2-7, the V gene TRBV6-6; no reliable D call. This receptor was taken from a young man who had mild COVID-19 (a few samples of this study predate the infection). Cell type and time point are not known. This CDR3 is CASSPNPPTIAGEQYF. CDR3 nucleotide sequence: TGTGCCAGCAGTCCCAACCCACCGACCATCGCCGGCGAGCAGTACTTC.